These 29 T cell receptor beta chains came from one sample sequenced in a study of blood T cell repertoires in COVID-19. Assay: immunoSEQ multiplex PCR; the TCRdb copy retains only in-frame clones and omits some. The table has 200,000 to 250,000 clones, roughly 87% seen once. The sequencing input was peripheral blood. The receptors come from a man aged 35 to 55 with active or convalescent COVID-19.

V usage is TRBV5-6 and J usage is TRBJ2-7, with D maybe TRBD1 (6 bases). From germline, CDR1 is SGHDT and CDR2 YYEEEE. Between the trimmed V and J ends, which lost 4 bases and 4 bases, there was a span of 18 bases. This CDR3 is built from 15 residues. This CDR3 reads CASSLYLDRSYEQYF. CDR3 nucleotides: TGTGCCAGCAGCCTCTACCTGGACAGATCTTACGAGCAGTACTTC.

The V call is TRBV7-3, the J call TRBJ1-5; D unresolved. This CDR3 contains 15 residues. CDR1 is SGHTA and CDR2 is FQGTGA in the germline V gene. Trimming took 3 bases from V and 1 from J, leaving 10 bases between them. CDR3 sequence reads: CASSFEGRSNQPQHF. In DNA form, the CDR3 reads TGTGCCAGCAGCTTTGAGGGCAGGAGCAATCAGCCCCAGCATTTT.

This clone was counted many times. J is TRBJ2-3 and V is TRBV5-1; 9 bases agree with TRBD2. The ends lost 7 bases at V and 5 bases at J; junction bases unmatched: 11. The CDR3 contains 15 residues. The germline V gene encodes CDR1 SGHRS and CDR2 YFSETQ. In nucleotides, the CDR3 is TGCGCCAGCCGCCCAGTAGCGGGAGTCGGAGATACGCAGTATTTT. This gives the protein CASRPVAGVGDTQYF.

V gene TRBV5-6 combines with J gene TRBJ1-2, with TRBD1 as a possible D gene (6 bases). CDR1 is SGHDT, CDR2 YYEEEE, per germline. The CDR3 is 14 amino acids. Trimming pared 2 bases from V and 5 bases from J, leaving 13 bases between. The CDR3 region is CASSLPTGGYGYTF. CDR3 coding DNA: TGTGCCAGCAGCTTACCGACAGGCGGGTATGGCTACACCTTC.

This chain joins TRBV6-5 and TRBJ1-6; D might be TRBD1 (6 bases). V lost 6 bases to trimming and J lost 8 bases, with 11 bases between them. The CDR3 has 13 amino acids. Germline loops: CDR1 MNHEY, CDR2 SVGAGI. In DNA, the CDR3 is TGTGCCAGCAGCTGGACAGACGATTCACCCCTCCACTTT. As protein: CASSWTDDSPLHF.

The CDR3: CASSPGSFNEKLFF. CDR3 DNA: TGTGCCAGCTCACCCGGGAGCTTTAATGAAAAACTGTTTTTT. The chain uses TRBV18 and TRBJ1-4, with no clear D. The CDR3 is 14 residues long. Germline V CDR1 and CDR2: KGHSH, LQKENI. The ends were cut back, 3 bases at V and 4 bases at J, with 9 bases in the middle.

This chain uses TRBV6-5 with TRBJ1-4, with TRBD1 identical over 7 bases. This CDR3 has 15 residues. V lost 5 bases and J lost 5; bases outside the gene matches: 8. Germline lookup yields CDR1 MNHEY and CDR2 SVGAGI. Here the CDR3 reads CASSRLGQINEKLFF. The DNA of the CDR3 is TGTGCCAGCAGTCGACTGGGACAGATCAATGAAAAACTGTTTTTT.

The rearrangement joins TRBV18 to TRBJ1-5; 8 bases agree with TRBD1. The CDR3 contains 14 residues. Losses at the gene ends were 5 bases for V and 4 bases for J; bases not matched to a gene: 4. CDR1 KGHSH and CDR2 LQKENI come from the germline V gene. DNA of the CDR3: TGTGCCAGCTCATCGACAGGGGCGAATCAGCCCCAGCATTTT. It specifies CASSSTGANQPQHF. Full variable domain (rest looked up from reference TRBV18 and TRBJ1-5): NAGVMQNPRHLVRRRGQEARLRCSPMKGHSHVYWYRQLPEEGLKFMVYLQKENIIDESGMPKERFSAEFPKEGPSILRIQQVVRGDSAAYFCASSSTGANQPQHFGDGTRLSIL.

The chain employs TRBV7-9 and TRBJ1-3; tentatively, D is TRBD1 (5 bases). The CDR3 length is 15 residues. V was pared by 2 bases and J by 2 bases, with 10 bases between. The germline V gene encodes CDR1 SEHNR and CDR2 FQNEAQ (reference sequence). CDR3 loop: CASSLLGGTGNTIYF. The DNA for the CDR3 is TGTGCCAGCAGCTTATTGGGGGGGACTGGAAACACCATATATTTT.

This clone was seen once. Here the CDR3 reads CASSGGQANEKLFF. CDR3 bases: TGTGCCAGCAGCGGGGGACAGGCTAATGAAAAACTGTTTTTT. This chain uses TRBV9 with TRBJ1-4; 8 bases are shared with TRBD1. Germline-derived CDR1 and CDR2 are SGDLS and YYNGEE. The CDR3 loop spans 14 amino acids. J gave up 3 bases and V 3 bases, and 1 base lay outside the gene matches.

The J gene is TRBJ1-5, the V gene TRBV5-3, with a weak D call TRBD1 (5 bases). TRBV5-3 is an ORF for which the function is uncertain. This CDR3 spans 14 amino acids. Trimming took 1 base from V and 7 from J, leaving 12 bases between them. DNA for the CDR3: TGTGCCAGAAGCTTGTCGGGGGGATTCCAGCCCCAGCATTTT. It is translated as CARSLSGGFQPQHF.

The rearrangement links TRBV7-9 to TRBJ2-1; the match to TRBD1 covers 9 bases. The CDR3 totals 14 residues. The V and J ends lost 5 bases and 8 bases, in that order; junction bases with no gene match: 7. Germline loops: CDR1 SEHNR, CDR2 FQNEAQ (reference sequence). The CDR3 DNA sequence: TGTGCCAGCAGCCAACCGTGGACAGGGGATGAGCAGTTCTTC. Amino acid sequence: CASSQPWTGDEQFF.

In its sample, this clone was seen a few times. The chain couples TRBV27 to TRBJ2-1, with 7 bases fitting TRBD1. V lost 4 bases to trimming and J lost 6 bases; unmatched junction nucleotides: 3. Germline V gives CDR1 MNHEY, CDR2 SMNVEV (reference sequence). This CDR3 contains 13 residues. CDR3 DNA: TGTGCCAGCAGTTCCACAGGGGCCAATGAGCAGTTCTTC. Its protein is CASSSTGANEQFF.

V and J are TRBV29-1 and TRBJ1-5; D gene ambiguous. Trimming cost V 2 bases and J 9 bases, with 14 bases left between them. Germline assignment: CDR1 SQVTM and CDR2 ANQGSEA. This CDR3 region has 13 residues. CDR3: CSVELGEGLPQHF. The CDR3 DNA sequence: TGCAGCGTTGAACTGGGAGAGGGCCTGCCCCAGCATTTT.

The V gene is TRBV5-4, the J gene TRBJ2-2; 7 bases are shared with TRBD1. The germline V gene has CDR1 SGHNT and CDR2 YYREEE (reference sequence). J lost 0 bases, V lost 4 bases, and 9 bases had no gene match. The CDR3 spans 17 residues. The CDR3 nucleotides are TGTGCCAGCAGCCGCAAGGACAGGTACTCGAACACCGGGGAGCTGTTTTTT. Protein: CASSRKDRYSNTGELFF.

V and J are TRBV27 and TRBJ2-1; a possible D gene is TRBD1 (6 bases). V lost 2 bases and J 1 base, leaving 12 bases between the germline ends. The CDR3 length is 16 residues. Germline CDR1 and CDR2: MNHEY and SMNVEV (reference sequence). The CDR3: CASSLRIGGSYNEQFF. CDR3 in DNA: TGTGCCAGCAGTTTACGAATAGGGGGTTCCTACAATGAGCAGTTCTTC.

The gene calls are TRBV9 and TRBJ2-1, with D possibly being TRBD2 (5 bases). This CDR3 comprises 15 residues. Trimming pared 0 bases from V and 5 bases from J, leaving 12 bases between. Germline assignment: CDR1 SGDLS and CDR2 YYNGEE. This CDR3 reads CASSVEGGSDNEQFF. The DNA for the CDR3 is TGTGCCAGCAGCGTAGAGGGTGGGAGCGACAATGAGCAGTTCTTC.

This chain links TRBV28 with TRBJ1-4; 7 nucleotides match TRBD1. The CDR3 extends over 15 amino acids. In germline, CDR1 is MDHEN, CDR2 SYDVKM. Germline trimming cut 6 bases from V and 5 bases from J; bases unmatched to any gene: 9. The CDR3 nucleotides read TGTGCCAGCAGCGAGGGGGCGTCAATGAATGAAAAACTGTTTTTT. Protein sequence: CASSEGASMNEKLFF.

The chain uses TRBV19 and TRBJ1-1; D uncertain. CDR3 length: 12 residues. The V end was cut by 8 bases, the J end by 1 base, with 8 bases between. Germline V gene sequence: CDR1 LNHDA, CDR2 SQIVND (reference sequence). CDR3 in DNA: TGTGCCAGTTTGTTTCGGAACACTGAAGCTTTCTTT. It is translated as CASLFRNTEAFF.

The rearrangement links TRBV7-8 to TRBJ2-5; 8 bases align to TRBD2. Germline CDR1 SGHVS, CDR2 FQNEAQ. The J segment lost 5 bases and the V segment lost 5 bases, leaving 13 bases of the junction unmatched. This CDR3 is built from 16 residues. CDR3: CASSGGSGGHPETQYF. CDR3 nucleotides: TGTGCCAGCAGCGGAGGAAGCGGGGGCCACCCCGAGACCCAGTACTTC.

The rearrangement uses TRBV7-9 and TRBJ2-1; D is ambiguous. The V end lost 4 bases, the J end lost 12 bases, and 16 bases lay between the germline ends. The CDR3 has 13 amino acids. CDR1 SEHNR and CDR2 FQNEAQ come from the germline V gene (reference sequence). CDR3 amino acids: CASSSTLSEGQFF. CDR3 nucleotides: TGTGCCAGCAGCTCGACACTCTCTGAAGGGCAGTTCTTC.

The chain joins TRBV25-1 to TRBJ1-1; TRBD1 agrees at 8 bases. Losses at the gene ends were 5 bases for V and 4 bases for J; bases not matched to a gene: 3. Germline-derived CDR1 and CDR2 are MGHDK and SYGVNS. The length of the CDR3 is 13 residues. The CDR3 nucleotides are TGTGCCAGCAGTTGGACAGGGAGCACTGAAGCTTTCTTT. It yields the protein CASSWTGSTEAFF.

This sequence joins TRBV19 and TRBJ1-4; D may be TRBD1 (6 bases). Trimming left V 5 bases short and J 8 bases short, with 18 bases between. Germline CDR1 is LNHDA and CDR2 is SQIVND (reference sequence). This CDR3 is built from 15 residues. CDR3 bases: TGTGCCAGTAGTCGCGGACAGTCTGCCCGCGAAAAACTGTTTTTT. It yields the protein CASSRGQSAREKLFF.

The V and J genes are TRBV7-9 and TRBJ2-5, with 12 bases lining up with TRBD2. CDR3 length equals 16 residues. Germline V lookup: CDR1 SEHNR, CDR2 FQNEAQ (reference sequence). V gave up 3 bases and J gave up 3 bases; unmatched junction bases: 5. CDR3 DNA: TGTGCCAGCAGCTTCGTCTCTAGCGGGGGGGAAGAGACCCAGTACTTC. This encodes CASSFVSSGGEETQYF. The variable domain in full, with the rest retrieved from reference TRBV7-9 and TRBJ2-5, is DTGVSQNPRHKITKRGQNVTFRCDPISEHNRLYWYRQTLGQGPEFLTYFQNEAQLEKSRLLSDRFSAERPKGSFSTLEIQRTEQGDSAMYLCASSFVSSGGEETQYFGPGTRLLVL.

The chain carries TRBV15 and TRBJ1-3; 7 nucleotides match TRBD1. Germline CDR1 and CDR2: LNHNV and YYDKDF (reference sequence). Trimming took 7 bases from V and 3 from J; bases not matched to a gene: 6. The CDR3 has 14 amino acids. The CDR3 loop is CATTDREGGNTIYF. DNA for the CDR3: TGTGCCACCACCGACAGGGAAGGTGGAAACACCATATATTTT.

V and J are TRBV5-1 and TRBJ1-5; a weak D match, TRBD1 (6 bases). The CDR3 runs 16 residues. Looked up from germline, CDR1 is SGHRS and CDR2 is YFSETQ. V was shortened by 4 bases and J by 1 base, with 15 bases between the two germline ends. In nucleotides, the CDR3 is TGCGCCAGCAGCCCGGACGGGACAACGAGCAATCAGCCCCAGCATTTT. It codes for CASSPDGTTSNQPQHF. The full variable domain, completed using reference TRBV5-1 and TRBJ1-5, is KAGVTQTPRYLIKTRGQQVTLSCSPISGHRSVSWYQQTPGQGLQFLFEYFSETQRNKGNFPGRFSGRQFSNSRSEMNVSTLELGDSALYLCASSPDGTTSNQPQHFGDGTRLSIL.

CDR3: CSVEGTGDWETQYF. Here the CDR3 DNA reads TGCAGCGTTGAAGGTACAGGGGACTGGGAGACCCAGTACTTC. The genes are TRBV29-1 and TRBJ2-5; tentatively, D is TRBD1 (7 bases). This CDR3 is built from 14 residues. V lost 1 base and J lost 5, with 14 bases in between. Germline CDR1 SQVTM, CDR2 ANQGSEA.

The chain employs TRBV9 and TRBJ1-2, with D possibly being TRBD1 (5 bases). V lost 0 bases to trimming and J lost 0 bases, with 18 bases between them. The germline V gene encodes CDR1 SGDLS and CDR2 YYNGEE. This CDR3 contains 18 residues. CDR3 in DNA: TGTGCCAGCAGCGTAGATTTGGGGGGAGTAACAACTAACTATGGCTACACCTTC. Encoded protein: CASSVDLGGVTTNYGYTF.

CDR3 sequence reads: CATTPATSGTFSYEQYF. The CDR3 DNA is TGCGCCACTACCCCAGCAACTAGCGGGACCTTTTCCTACGAGCAGTACTTC. The chain employs TRBV10-2 and TRBJ2-7; TRBD2 matches 10 bases. The CDR3 consists of 17 residues. The J segment lost 1 base and the V segment lost 10 bases, leaving 16 bases of the junction unmatched. Germline V CDR1 and CDR2: WSHSY, SAAADI.